This T cell receptor beta chain was profiled in a study of cytomegalovirus exposure and HLA in healthy donors. Vbeta (60) and Jbeta (13) primers were used in the PCR. Repertoires were generated with immunoSEQ multiplex PCR, while TCRdb's copy carries only in-frame clones and drops some. The sample has about 85,000 clones, under 80% seen once; the top ten hold around 2%. CDR1 and CDR2 (germline): SGHTA, FQGNSA. This CDR3 is 11 amino acids long. Trimming removed 10 bases from V and 1 base from J, with 7 bases in between. Sequenced input: PBMCs. The chain combines TRBV7-2 with TRBJ1-1; D is ambiguous. This sequence originates from a boy aged 5-17 years in good health and CMV-seronegative. As DNA, the CDR3 is TGTGCCAACTGGAGGAACACTGAAGCTTTCTTT. Encoded protein: CANWRNTEAFF.